The TCR beta chain under discussion was sequenced for a study of OX40 agonist ivuxolimab in advanced cancers. Study as a whole: Intravenous ivuxolimab at 0.01 to 10 mg/kg was given to patients every 2 weeks.

Sequencing used immunoSEQ multiplex PCR; TCRdb keeps in-frame clones, though not all of them. The sample lists about 89,000 clones; 88% were seen once. The CDR3 is 14 amino acids. Germline values: CDR1 LGHNT, CDR2 FRNRAP. Trimming removed 5 bases from V and 4 bases from J; junction bases left unmatched: 4. The rearrangement uses TRBV12-5 and TRBJ1-5, with 8 bases aligning to TRBD1. The material sequenced was CD4+ or CD8+ T cells sorted from blood, taken in a trial of the OX40 agonist ivuxolimab. This TCR came from an adult with an advanced solid tumor such as melanoma, head and neck, liver or kidney cancer. DNA for the CDR3: TGTGCTAGTGGTCGGACAGGGTTTAATCAGCCCCAGCATTTT. Its translation: CASGRTGFNQPQHF.